This T cell receptor beta chain was captured in a study of regulatory T cells in long-lasting Graves disease. The study's findings and limits: Shared public clonotypes totalled approximately 3,000 in persistent patients, compared with roughly 970 in new patients. Compared with new cases, persistent Graves' patients showed reduced TCR diversity.

Both iRepertoire HTBI primers and Arm-PCR of CDR3 regions were used to build the TCR beta libraries. MiXCR, run by TCRdb on the multiplex PCR reads, gives a single entry per CDR3 protein. This table has about 440,000 distinct CDR3 sequences, about 15% appearing once. This clonotype has more than one count but fewer than ten. What it binds is unknown. Time point described: newly diagnosed GD, antithyroid drugs for less than 3 months. The TCR library used RNA extracted from PBMCs. Germline V gives CDR1 LGHNA, CDR2 YNFKEQ. Germline trimming cut 4 bases from V and 3 bases from J; bases unmatched to any gene: 4. This CDR3 is built from 14 residues. These sequences were also reported in another study, on T cells in Graves' hyperthyroidism and ophthalmopathy. In that study: Recently diagnosed hyperthyroidism of less than 2 months' duration affected patients aged 18 to 65. The primer set for the first-round RT-PCR of the TCR CDR3 was HTBI.

Specimen: peripheral blood mononuclear cells (PBMCs), collected at new diagnosis, from a patient treated with antithyroid drugs. This sequence originates from a woman between 25 and 40 years old with Graves disease. The gene calls are TRBV4-2 and TRBJ2-3; 7 bases are a match to TRBD2. CDR3 coding DNA: TGTGCCAGCAGCCCGGCTAGCGGAACAGATACGCAGTATTTT. Translated, it gives CASSPASGTDTQYF.